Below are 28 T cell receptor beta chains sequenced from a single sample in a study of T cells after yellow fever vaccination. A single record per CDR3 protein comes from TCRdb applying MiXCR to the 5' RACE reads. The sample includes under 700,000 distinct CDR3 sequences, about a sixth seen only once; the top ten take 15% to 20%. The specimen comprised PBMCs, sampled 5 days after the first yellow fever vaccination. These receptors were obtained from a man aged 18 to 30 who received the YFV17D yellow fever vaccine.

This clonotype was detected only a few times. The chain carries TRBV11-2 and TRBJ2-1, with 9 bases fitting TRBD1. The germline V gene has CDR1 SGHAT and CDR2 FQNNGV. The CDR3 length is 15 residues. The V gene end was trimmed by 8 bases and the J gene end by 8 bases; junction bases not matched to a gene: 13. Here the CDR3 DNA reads TGTGCCAGCCCAAGCCCGGGACAGGGTAGGGATGAGCAGTTCTTC. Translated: CASPSPGQGRDEQFF.

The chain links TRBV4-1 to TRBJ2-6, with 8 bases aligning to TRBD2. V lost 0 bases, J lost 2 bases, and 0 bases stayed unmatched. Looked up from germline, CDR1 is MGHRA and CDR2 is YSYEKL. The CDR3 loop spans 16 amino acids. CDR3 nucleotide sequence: TGCGCCAGCAGCCAAGACGGGAGGGCTGGGGCCAACGTCCTGACTTTC. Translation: CASSQDGRAGANVLTF.

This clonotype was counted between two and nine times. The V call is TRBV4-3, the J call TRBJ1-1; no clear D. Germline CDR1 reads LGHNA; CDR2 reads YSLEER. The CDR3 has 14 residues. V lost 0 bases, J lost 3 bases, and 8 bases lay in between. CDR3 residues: CASSQDSYYTEAFF. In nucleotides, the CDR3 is TGCGCCAGCAGCCAAGATAGCTACTACACTGAAGCTTTCTTT.

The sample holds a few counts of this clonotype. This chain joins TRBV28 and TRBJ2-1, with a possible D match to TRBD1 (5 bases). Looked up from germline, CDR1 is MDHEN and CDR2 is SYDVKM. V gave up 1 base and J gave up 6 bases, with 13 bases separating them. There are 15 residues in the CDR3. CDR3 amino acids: CASSLSLVRANEQFF. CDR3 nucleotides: TGTGCCAGCAGTTTATCCCTAGTCAGGGCCAATGAGCAGTTCTTC.

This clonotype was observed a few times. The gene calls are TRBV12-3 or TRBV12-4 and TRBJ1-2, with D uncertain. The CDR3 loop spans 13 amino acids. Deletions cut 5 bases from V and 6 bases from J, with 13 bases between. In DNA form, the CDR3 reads TGTGCCAGCAGTCAAGCTTTAGGGAATGGCTACACCTTC. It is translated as CASSQALGNGYTF.

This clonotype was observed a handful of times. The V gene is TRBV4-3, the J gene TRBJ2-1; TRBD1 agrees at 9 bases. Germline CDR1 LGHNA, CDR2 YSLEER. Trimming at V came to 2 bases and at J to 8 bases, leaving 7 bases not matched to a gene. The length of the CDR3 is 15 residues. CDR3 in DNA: TGCGCCAGCAGCCAAAAGGGGACAGGGTCCTATGAGCAGTTCTTC. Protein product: CASSQKGTGSYEQFF.

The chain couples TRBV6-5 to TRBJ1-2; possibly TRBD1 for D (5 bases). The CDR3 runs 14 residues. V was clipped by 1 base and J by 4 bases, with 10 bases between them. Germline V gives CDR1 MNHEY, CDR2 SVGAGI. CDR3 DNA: TGTGCCAGCAGTTACTACAGGAGCTCCTATGGCTACACCTTC. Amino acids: CASSYYRSSYGYTF.

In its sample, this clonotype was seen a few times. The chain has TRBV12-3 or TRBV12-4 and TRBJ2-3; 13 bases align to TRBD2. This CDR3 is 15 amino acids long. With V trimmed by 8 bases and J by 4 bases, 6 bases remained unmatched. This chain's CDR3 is CASGTLAGGPDTQYF. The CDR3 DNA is TGTGCCAGCGGCACACTAGCGGGGGGGCCAGATACGCAGTATTTT.

The DNA for the CDR3 is TGTGCCAGCAGTTACAGATCGGGGTCGCGCACCGGGGAGCTGTTTTTT. It codes for CASSYRSGSRTGELFF. The rearrangement uses TRBV6-5 and TRBJ2-2; the D gene is possibly TRBD2 (5 bases). Germline V gene lookup returns CDR1 MNHEY and CDR2 SVGAGI. Trimming stripped 2 bases from V and 4 bases from J, with 14 bases between. There are 16 residues in the CDR3.

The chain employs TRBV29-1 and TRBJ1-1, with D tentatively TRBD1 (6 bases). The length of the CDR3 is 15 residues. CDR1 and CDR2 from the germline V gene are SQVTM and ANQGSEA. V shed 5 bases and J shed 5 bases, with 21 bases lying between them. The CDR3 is CSVPEPRGPGTEAFF. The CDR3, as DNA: TGCAGCGTTCCCGAGCCCCGGGGGCCAGGGACTGAAGCTTTCTTT.

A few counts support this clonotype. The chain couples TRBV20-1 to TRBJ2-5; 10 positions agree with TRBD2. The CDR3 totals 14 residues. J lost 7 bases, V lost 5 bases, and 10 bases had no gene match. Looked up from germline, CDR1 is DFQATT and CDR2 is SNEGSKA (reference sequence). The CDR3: CSAESGGAIWTQYF. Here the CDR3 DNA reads TGCAGTGCTGAGAGCGGGGGGGCGATATGGACCCAGTACTTC.

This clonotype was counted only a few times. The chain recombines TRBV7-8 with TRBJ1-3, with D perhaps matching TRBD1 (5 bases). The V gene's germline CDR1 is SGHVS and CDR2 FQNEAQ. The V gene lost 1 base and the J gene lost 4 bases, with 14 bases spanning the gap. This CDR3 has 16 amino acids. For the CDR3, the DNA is TGTGCCAGCAGCTTAGGCGGGGGGGGGGTCGGAAACACCATATATTTT. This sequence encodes CASSLGGGGVGNTIYF. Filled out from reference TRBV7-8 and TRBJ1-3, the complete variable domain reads GAGVSQSPRYKVAKRGQDVALRCDPISGHVSLFWYQQALGQGPEFLTYFQNEAQLDKSGLPSDRFFAERPEGSVSTLKIQRTQQEDSAVYLCASSLGGGGVGNTIYFGEGSWLTVV.

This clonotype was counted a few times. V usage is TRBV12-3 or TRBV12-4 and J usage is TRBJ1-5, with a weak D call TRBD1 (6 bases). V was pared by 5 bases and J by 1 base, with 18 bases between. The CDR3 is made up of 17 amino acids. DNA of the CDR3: TGTGCCAGCAGTACCGCCCCAGGACAGCTGAGCAATCAGCCCCAGCATTTT. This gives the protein CASSTAPGQLSNQPQHF.

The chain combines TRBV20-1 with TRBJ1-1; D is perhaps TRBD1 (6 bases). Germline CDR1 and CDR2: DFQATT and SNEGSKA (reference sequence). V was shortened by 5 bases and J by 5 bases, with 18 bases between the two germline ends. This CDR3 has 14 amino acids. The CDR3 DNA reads TGCAGTGCTCCCCCCAAGGGTAGGGGGACTGAAGCTTTCTTT. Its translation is CSAPPKGRGTEAFF.

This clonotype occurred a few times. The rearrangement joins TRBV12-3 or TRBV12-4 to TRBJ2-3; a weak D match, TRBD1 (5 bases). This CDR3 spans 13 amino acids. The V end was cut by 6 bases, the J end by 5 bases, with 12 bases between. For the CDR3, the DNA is TGTGCCAGCAGCTACGTCAGGGTAGATACGCAGTATTTT. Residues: CASSYVRVDTQYF.

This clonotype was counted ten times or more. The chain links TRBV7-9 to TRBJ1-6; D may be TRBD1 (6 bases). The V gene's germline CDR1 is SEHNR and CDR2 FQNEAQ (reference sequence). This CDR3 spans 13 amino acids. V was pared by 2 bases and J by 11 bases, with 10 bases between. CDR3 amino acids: CASSLQGNTPLHF. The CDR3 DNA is TGTGCCAGCAGCTTACAGGGGAATACACCCCTCCACTTT. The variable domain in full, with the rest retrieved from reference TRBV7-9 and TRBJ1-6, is DTGVSQNPRHKITKRGQNVTFRCDPISEHNRLYWYRQTLGQGPEFLTYFQNEAQLEKSRLLSDRFSAERPKGSFSTLEIQRTEQGDSAMYLCASSLQGNTPLHFGNGTRLTVT.

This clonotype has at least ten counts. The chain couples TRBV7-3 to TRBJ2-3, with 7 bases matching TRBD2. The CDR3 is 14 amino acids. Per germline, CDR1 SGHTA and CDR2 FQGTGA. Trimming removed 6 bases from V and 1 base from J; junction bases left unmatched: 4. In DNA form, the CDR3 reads TGTGCCAGCAGTTTACGGGGGGGCACAGATACGCAGTATTTT. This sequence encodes CASSLRGGTDTQYF.

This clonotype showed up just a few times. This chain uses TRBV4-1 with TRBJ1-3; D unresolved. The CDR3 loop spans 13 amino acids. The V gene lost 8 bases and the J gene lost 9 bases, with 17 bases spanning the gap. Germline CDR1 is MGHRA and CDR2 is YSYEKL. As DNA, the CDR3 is TGCGCCAGCCTACAGTCCCCCTCGGGCACCATATATTTT. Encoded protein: CASLQSPSGTIYF.

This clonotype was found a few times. CDR3 protein: CSAPRTGKETQYF. The CDR3 DNA is TGCAGTGCTCCGCGGACAGGAAAAGAGACCCAGTACTTC. The V and J genes are TRBV20-1 and TRBJ2-5; 7 bases agree with TRBD1. Germline CDR1 is DFQATT and CDR2 is SNEGSKA (reference sequence). CDR3 length: 13 residues. Unmatched junction bases numbered 6, after V lost 5 bases and J lost 3 bases.

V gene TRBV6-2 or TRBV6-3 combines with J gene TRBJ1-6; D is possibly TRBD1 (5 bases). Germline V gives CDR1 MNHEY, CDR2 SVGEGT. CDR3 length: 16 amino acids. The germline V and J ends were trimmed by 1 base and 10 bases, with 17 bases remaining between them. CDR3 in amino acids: CASSYFEDTQDSPLHF. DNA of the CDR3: TGTGCCAGCAGTTACTTCGAGGACACTCAAGACTCACCCCTCCACTTT.

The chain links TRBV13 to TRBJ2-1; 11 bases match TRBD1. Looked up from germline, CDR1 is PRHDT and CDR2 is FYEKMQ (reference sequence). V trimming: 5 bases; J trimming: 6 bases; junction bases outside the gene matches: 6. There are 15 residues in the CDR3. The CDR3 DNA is TGTGCCAGCAGCCCAAGGACAGGGGGCGGCAATGAGCAGTTCTTC. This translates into CASSPRTGGGNEQFF. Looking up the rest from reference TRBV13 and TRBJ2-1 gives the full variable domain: AAGVIQSPRHLIKEKRETATLKCYPIPRHDTVYWYQQGPGQDPQFLISFYEKMQSDKGSIPDRFSAQQFSDYHSELNMSSLELGDSALYFCASSPRTGGGNEQFFGPGTRLTVL.

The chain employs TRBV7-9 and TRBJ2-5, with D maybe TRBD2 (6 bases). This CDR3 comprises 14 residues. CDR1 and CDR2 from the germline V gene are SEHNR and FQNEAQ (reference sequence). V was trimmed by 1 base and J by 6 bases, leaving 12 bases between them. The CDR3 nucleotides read TGTGCCAGCAGCTTAGTACTAGCTGAGCAGACCCAGTACTTC. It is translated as CASSLVLAEQTQYF.

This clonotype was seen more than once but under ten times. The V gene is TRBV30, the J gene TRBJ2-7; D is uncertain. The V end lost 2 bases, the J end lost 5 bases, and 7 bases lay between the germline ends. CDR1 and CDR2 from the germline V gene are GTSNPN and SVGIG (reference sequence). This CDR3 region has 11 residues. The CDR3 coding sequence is TGTGCCTGGAGTATAGGTAACGAGCAGTACTTC. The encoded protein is CAWSIGNEQYF.

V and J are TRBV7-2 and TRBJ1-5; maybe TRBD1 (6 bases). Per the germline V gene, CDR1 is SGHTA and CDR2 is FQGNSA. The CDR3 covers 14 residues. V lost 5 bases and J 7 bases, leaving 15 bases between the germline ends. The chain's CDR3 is CASSRTGLGQPQHF. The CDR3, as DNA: TGTGCCAGCAGCCGCACAGGGCTCGGGCAGCCCCAGCATTTT.

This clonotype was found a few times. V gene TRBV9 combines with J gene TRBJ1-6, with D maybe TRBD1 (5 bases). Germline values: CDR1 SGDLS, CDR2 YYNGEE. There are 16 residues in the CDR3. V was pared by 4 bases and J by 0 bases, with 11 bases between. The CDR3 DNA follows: TGTGCCAGCAGCTCAGGGTCAAGCTCCTATAATTCACCCCTCCACTTT. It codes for CASSSGSSSYNSPLHF.

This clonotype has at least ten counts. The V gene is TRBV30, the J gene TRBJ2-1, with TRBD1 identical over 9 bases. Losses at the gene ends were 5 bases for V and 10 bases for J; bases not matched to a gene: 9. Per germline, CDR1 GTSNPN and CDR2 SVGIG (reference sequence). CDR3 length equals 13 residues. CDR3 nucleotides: TGTGCCTGGGCCAGGACAGGGGTAGGGGAGCAGTTCTTC. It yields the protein CAWARTGVGEQFF.

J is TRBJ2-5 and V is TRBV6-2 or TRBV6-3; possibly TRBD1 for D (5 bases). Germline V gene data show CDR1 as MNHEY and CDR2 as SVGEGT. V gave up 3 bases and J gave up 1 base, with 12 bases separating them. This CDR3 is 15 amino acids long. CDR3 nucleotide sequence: TGTGCCAGCAGTTATCTTCCAGGGTTCCAAGAGACCCAGTACTTC. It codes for CASSYLPGFQETQYF.

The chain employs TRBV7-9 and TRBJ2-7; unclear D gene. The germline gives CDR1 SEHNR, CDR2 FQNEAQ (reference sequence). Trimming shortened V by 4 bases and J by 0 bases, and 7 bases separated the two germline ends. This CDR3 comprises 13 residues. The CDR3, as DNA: TGTGCCAGCAGCTCTGCCAGCTCCTACGAGCAGTACGTC. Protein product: CASSSASSYEQYV.